This T cell receptor (beta chain) was observed in a study of cytomegalovirus exposure and HLA in healthy donors. V lost 2 bases, J lost 5 bases, and 6 bases lay in between. This CDR3 is built from 12 residues. Germline V gene sequence: CDR1 KGHSH, CDR2 LQKENI. General study points: V- and J-gene trimming of TCR beta was linked (in a later analysis) to a missense DCLRE1C variant. TCR beta chains numbering roughly 150 were designated cytomegalovirus-associated.

About this clone: Its antigen is not identified.

The PCR employed 60 Vbeta primers together with 13 Jbeta primers. The protocol was immunoSEQ multiplex PCR, while the TCRdb copy is restricted to in-frame clones and leaves out a portion. The sample holds under 200,000 clones, 68% seen once. What was sequenced was PBMCs. The chain combines TRBV18 with TRBJ1-1; no definite D call. This receptor was taken from a woman in her thirties or forties in good health and CMV-seropositive. CDR3 loop: CASSPTVTEAFF. CDR3 sequence (DNA): TGTGCCAGCTCACCAACGGTGACTGAAGCTTTCTTT.